A selection of T cell receptor beta chains follows, all from one sample in a study of T cell changes during pregnancy in multiple sclerosis. TCRdb's table, derived via immunoSEQ multiplex PCR, lists solely in-frame clones and lacks some. The sample lists about 39,000 clones, 90% to 95% seen once, with 0.35% in the top ten. The sample consisted of CD4+ T cells from peripheral blood mononuclear cells, taken after pregnancy. Source of these receptors: a female donor with multiple sclerosis, enrolled in a pregnancy study. CDR3s include the opening cysteine and the closing phenylalanine or tryptophan. The D gene is left open where the match is weak. Clone size is stated in some rows and not others, as once, few, many or a class when expanded.

j_call: TRBJ1-1
v_call: TRBV30
clone_size: -
d_call: -
cdr3_nt: TGTGCCCGAGAACAGGGCGCAGGGGAAGCTTTCTTT
cdr3_aa: CAREQGAGEAFF

j_call: TRBJ1-4
v_call: TRBV27
clone_size: -
d_call: TRBD1
cdr3_nt: TGTGCCAGCAAAAAACCGGGACAGGGGGCGGCCTCTAATGAAAAACTGTTTTTT
cdr3_aa: CASKKPGQGAASNEKLFF

j_call: TRBJ2-7
v_call: TRBV2
clone_size: few
d_call: TRBD1
cdr3_nt: TGTGCCAGCAGCTCCTGGACAGGGAAGAACGAGCAGTACTTC
cdr3_aa: CASSSWTGKNEQYF

j_call: TRBJ2-1
v_call: TRBV18
clone_size: -
d_call: TRBD2
cdr3_nt: TGTGCCAGCTCACCAGGACTAGCGGGAAACAATGAGCAGTTCTTC
cdr3_aa: CASSPGLAGNNEQFF

j_call: TRBJ2-6
v_call: TRBV5-6
clone_size: -
d_call: -
cdr3_nt: TGTGCCAGCAGCATAGGGGGATTGGCCAACGTCCTGACTTTC
cdr3_aa: CASSIGGLANVLTF

j_call: TRBJ2-7
v_call: TRBV21-1
clone_size: -
d_call: -
cdr3_nt: TGTGCCAGCAGCAAAGATCGGCCTGGACAGGGGTTCGGGTCCTACGAGCAGTACTTC
cdr3_aa: CASSKDRPGQGFGSYEQYF

j_call: TRBJ1-3
v_call: TRBV19
clone_size: -
d_call: -
cdr3_nt: TGTGCCAGTAGACACCTCTCTGGAAACACCATATATTTT
cdr3_aa: CASRHLSGNTIYF

j_call: TRBJ2-3
v_call: TRBV5-1
clone_size: -
d_call: -
cdr3_nt: TGCGCCAGCAGCTTGGGCCAGGGGCTTGTCACAGATACGCAGTATTTT
cdr3_aa: CASSLGQGLVTDTQYF

j_call: TRBJ2-1
v_call: TRBV2
clone_size: -
d_call: TRBD2
cdr3_nt: TGTGCCAGCAGTGAAGGACTAGCGGGGGGGGAGCAGTTCTTC
cdr3_aa: CASSEGLAGGEQFF

j_call: TRBJ1-3
v_call: TRBV5-6
clone_size: -
d_call: -
cdr3_nt: TGTGCCAGCAGCCTTACAGGGATCGGAAACACCATATATTTT
cdr3_aa: CASSLTGIGNTIYF

j_call: TRBJ1-2
v_call: TRBV2
clone_size: -
d_call: -
cdr3_nt: TGTGCCAGCAGTGAAAGGATCAGGGCTCGTGATGGCTACACCTTC
cdr3_aa: CASSERIRARDGYTF

j_call: TRBJ2-5
v_call: TRBV11-2
clone_size: -
d_call: TRBD2
cdr3_nt: TGTGCCAGCAGCTTAAGATGGTTCGGTCTAGCGGACCAAGAGACCCAGTACTTC
cdr3_aa: CASSLRWFGLADQETQYF

j_call: TRBJ2-7
v_call: TRBV10-3
clone_size: -
d_call: -
cdr3_nt: TGTGCCATCAGTCCCAGTAATTCCTACGAGCAGTACTTC
cdr3_aa: CAISPSNSYEQYF

j_call: TRBJ1-1
v_call: TRBV7-3
clone_size: -
d_call: -
cdr3_nt: TGTGCCAGCAGCTTAGGCAGGGAAACTGAAGCTTTCTTT
cdr3_aa: CASSLGRETEAFF

j_call: TRBJ1-1
v_call: TRBV11-2
clone_size: few
d_call: TRBD1
cdr3_nt: TGTGCCAGCAGCGCGACACGGGACAGGGGTTGGGGCACTGAAGCTTTCTTT
cdr3_aa: CASSATRDRGWGTEAFF

j_call: TRBJ1-5
v_call: TRBV6-5
clone_size: -
d_call: -
cdr3_nt: TGTGCCAGCAGTTACGCGGGCAATCAGCCCCAGCATTTT
cdr3_aa: CASSYAGNQPQHF

j_call: TRBJ2-5
v_call: TRBV30
clone_size: -
d_call: -
cdr3_nt: TGTGCCTGGAGTGTTCAGTACCAAGAGACCCAGTACTTC
cdr3_aa: CAWSVQYQETQYF

j_call: TRBJ2-2
v_call: TRBV10-3
clone_size: -
d_call: -
cdr3_nt: TGTGCCATCTCCAGAACACAGGGTACCGGGGAGCTGTTTTTT
cdr3_aa: CAISRTQGTGELFF

j_call: TRBJ2-5
v_call: TRBV9
clone_size: -
d_call: -
cdr3_nt: TGTGCCAGCAGCGTAGGGTGGGAGAGCGGGACCCAGTACTTC
cdr3_aa: CASSVGWESGTQYF

j_call: TRBJ1-2
v_call: TRBV9
clone_size: -
d_call: TRBD1
cdr3_nt: TGTGCCAGCAGCGGGTCTACCAATTTAGGGCGTCGTGGTCGCGAGCAGGGGGAGCACTATGGCTACACCTTC
cdr3_aa: CASSGSTNLGRRGREQGEHYGYTF

j_call: TRBJ2-1
v_call: TRBV5-1
clone_size: -
d_call: TRBD2
cdr3_nt: TGCGCCAGCAGCTTGCGGGGGGGCGCCTACAATGAGCAGTTCTTC
cdr3_aa: CASSLRGGAYNEQFF

j_call: TRBJ1-2
v_call: TRBV10-3
clone_size: -
d_call: -
cdr3_nt: TGTGCCATCAGACCACAGGGACCTAACTATGGCTACACCTTC
cdr3_aa: CAIRPQGPNYGYTF

j_call: TRBJ2-5
v_call: TRBV5-1
clone_size: -
d_call: TRBD2
cdr3_nt: TGCGCCAGCAGCACGGGACTAGCCGCAGAGACCCAGTACTTC
cdr3_aa: CASSTGLAAETQYF

j_call: TRBJ1-5
v_call: TRBV5-1
clone_size: -
d_call: -
cdr3_nt: TGCGCCAGCAGCTTAGCAGGGGATGGTCAGCCCCAGCATTTT
cdr3_aa: CASSLAGDGQPQHF

j_call: TRBJ2-7
v_call: TRBV15
clone_size: once
d_call: TRBD1
cdr3_nt: TGTGCCACCAGCAGGGGGACAGGGACCTACGAGCAGTACTTC
cdr3_aa: CATSRGTGTYEQYF

j_call: TRBJ1-2
v_call: TRBV6-6
clone_size: -
d_call: TRBD1
cdr3_nt: TGTGCCAGCAGGTCCGGGACAGGGTCCTATGGCTACACCTTC
cdr3_aa: CASRSGTGSYGYTF

j_call: TRBJ1-6
v_call: TRBV11-1
clone_size: few
d_call: -
cdr3_nt: TGTGCCAGCAGCACTACAGGAGTTGGCGGTTCACCCCTCCACTTT
cdr3_aa: CASSTTGVGGSPLHF

j_call: TRBJ1-2
v_call: TRBV19
clone_size: once
d_call: TRBD1
cdr3_nt: TGTGCCAGTAGACCACAGGGGTGGGCTAACTATGGCTACACCTTC
cdr3_aa: CASRPQGWANYGYTF

j_call: TRBJ1-6
v_call: TRBV10-3
clone_size: -
d_call: -
cdr3_nt: TGTGCCATCCGTGACCGGGTCTCCTATAATTCACCCCTCCACTTT
cdr3_aa: CAIRDRVSYNSPLHF

j_call: TRBJ2-3
v_call: TRBV11-3
clone_size: -
d_call: -
cdr3_nt: TGTGCCAGCAGCTTACAAACAGGGATTGGCACAGATACGCAGTATTTT
cdr3_aa: CASSLQTGIGTDTQYF

j_call: TRBJ1-4
v_call: TRBV19
clone_size: -
d_call: -
cdr3_nt: TGTGCCAGTAAAAAGGGGCCCGATAATGAAAAACTGTTTTTT
cdr3_aa: CASKKGPDNEKLFF

j_call: TRBJ1-6
v_call: TRBV9
clone_size: -
d_call: TRBD1
cdr3_nt: TGTGCCAGCAGCCCACGAGGACAGGGCGGTTATAATTCACCCCTCCACTTT
cdr3_aa: CASSPRGQGGYNSPLHF

j_call: TRBJ2-1
v_call: TRBV29-1
clone_size: -
d_call: TRBD2
cdr3_nt: TGCAGCGTTGAACGGACTAGCTCCTACAATGAGCAGTTCTTC
cdr3_aa: CSVERTSSYNEQFF

j_call: TRBJ1-4
v_call: TRBV5-1
clone_size: -
d_call: TRBD1
cdr3_nt: TGCGCCAGCAGCTTCGGGACAGGGAACATCCGGAATGAAAAACTGTTTTTT
cdr3_aa: CASSFGTGNIRNEKLFF

j_call: TRBJ2-3
v_call: TRBV10-3
clone_size: -
d_call: -
cdr3_nt: TGTGCCATCAGGGGGGCTTTCAGCACAGATACGCAGTATTTT
cdr3_aa: CAIRGAFSTDTQYF

j_call: TRBJ2-7
v_call: TRBV4-1
clone_size: -
d_call: TRBD2
cdr3_nt: TGCGCCAGCAGCCCCTGGACTAGCGGGGGCTACGAGCAGTACTTC
cdr3_aa: CASSPWTSGGYEQYF

j_call: TRBJ1-5
v_call: TRBV7-8
clone_size: -
d_call: -
cdr3_nt: TGTGCCAGCAGCTCCAGGGCGCGTGGATCCTTTGGGCCCCAGCATTTT
cdr3_aa: CASSSRARGSFGPQHF

j_call: TRBJ2-1
v_call: TRBV15
clone_size: -
d_call: TRBD2
cdr3_nt: TGTGCCACCAGCTTCCGGACTAGCGGGGGTTCAGCTGAGCAGTTCTTC
cdr3_aa: CATSFRTSGGSAEQFF

j_call: TRBJ2-6
v_call: TRBV29-1
clone_size: -
d_call: -
cdr3_nt: TGCAGCGTAGCTCCTGGAGTTCCTGGGGCCAACGTCCTGACTTTC
cdr3_aa: CSVAPGVPGANVLTF

j_call: TRBJ2-3
v_call: TRBV11-3
clone_size: -
d_call: TRBD2
cdr3_nt: TGTGCCAGCAGCCCCGGGACTAGCGGGGGGGCCAACACAGATACGCAGTATTTT
cdr3_aa: CASSPGTSGGANTDTQYF

j_call: TRBJ2-7
v_call: TRBV6-5
clone_size: -
d_call: TRBD2
cdr3_nt: TGTGCCAGCAGCACCGCGGGCGGGGGGGCCCACGAGCAGTACTTC
cdr3_aa: CASSTAGGGAHEQYF

j_call: TRBJ2-3
v_call: TRBV7-3
clone_size: once
d_call: -
cdr3_nt: TGTGCCAGCAGGGTCACGGGGTCTAGCACAGATACGCAGTATTTT
cdr3_aa: CASRVTGSSTDTQYF

j_call: TRBJ1-1
v_call: TRBV11-3
clone_size: -
d_call: -
cdr3_nt: TGTGCCAGCAGCCTCCAAGGGGGCACTGAAGCTTTCTTT
cdr3_aa: CASSLQGGTEAFF

j_call: TRBJ1-2
v_call: TRBV28
clone_size: -
d_call: TRBD1
cdr3_nt: TGTGCCATCAAACAGGGGGCGACCGCCGGCTACACCTTC
cdr3_aa: CAIKQGATAGYTF

j_call: TRBJ2-7
v_call: TRBV11-2
clone_size: -
d_call: -
cdr3_nt: TGTGCCAGCAGCCAGGACAAGCCCTACGAGCAGTACTTC
cdr3_aa: CASSQDKPYEQYF

j_call: TRBJ1-1
v_call: TRBV29-1
clone_size: -
d_call: -
cdr3_nt: TGCAGCGTTGTAACTTCGGGGGGTACTGAAGCTTTCTTT
cdr3_aa: CSVVTSGGTEAFF

j_call: TRBJ1-2
v_call: TRBV5-6
clone_size: -
d_call: TRBD1
cdr3_nt: TGTGCCAGCAGCACGGGGTGGTCACAGGGGGTTGGCTACACCTTC
cdr3_aa: CASSTGWSQGVGYTF

j_call: TRBJ1-1
v_call: TRBV7-2
clone_size: -
d_call: -
cdr3_nt: TGTGCCAGCAGCTCGATCAGGGGAATTACCGCTTTCTTT
cdr3_aa: CASSSIRGITAFF

j_call: TRBJ1-4
v_call: TRBV6-6
clone_size: -
d_call: -
cdr3_nt: TGTGCCAGCAGTCCTACAGGGTTAAGTGAAAAACTGTTTTTT
cdr3_aa: CASSPTGLSEKLFF

j_call: TRBJ1-1
v_call: TRBV5-1
clone_size: -
d_call: -
cdr3_nt: TGCGCCAGCAGCTTGTGGGGTGGGGGGGCGTTCACTGAAGCTTTCTTT
cdr3_aa: CASSLWGGGAFTEAFF

j_call: TRBJ2-2
v_call: TRBV11-2
clone_size: few
d_call: -
cdr3_nt: TGTGCCAGCAGCTCACAGGGCACCGGGGAGCTGTTTTTT
cdr3_aa: CASSSQGTGELFF

j_call: TRBJ1-5
v_call: TRBV15
clone_size: -
d_call: TRBD1
cdr3_nt: TGTGCCACCAGCAGAGATCCAAGTATTTTGACAGGGGACGGTCAGCCCCAGCATTTT
cdr3_aa: CATSRDPSILTGDGQPQHF

j_call: TRBJ1-1
v_call: TRBV4-1
clone_size: -
d_call: -
cdr3_nt: TGCGCCAGCAGAGCTCCGACAGCCAGGGGAGAGGGTTTCTTT
cdr3_aa: CASRAPTARGEGFF

j_call: TRBJ1-6
v_call: TRBV10-3
clone_size: -
d_call: -
cdr3_nt: TGTGCCATCAGGCAGGACAGCTCTGGGCCCCTCCACTTT
cdr3_aa: CAIRQDSSGPLHF

j_call: TRBJ2-3
v_call: TRBV25-1
clone_size: -
d_call: -
cdr3_nt: TGTGCCAGCAGGGACAGTGATACCTTCACAGATACGCAGTATTTT
cdr3_aa: CASRDSDTFTDTQYF

j_call: TRBJ2-1
v_call: TRBV30
clone_size: once
d_call: -
cdr3_nt: TGTGCCTGGAACAAGGGACTTAATGAGCAGTTCTTC
cdr3_aa: CAWNKGLNEQFF

j_call: TRBJ1-1
v_call: TRBV29-1
clone_size: -
d_call: TRBD1
cdr3_nt: TGCAGCGTTGTTCCAGGGGGGTTAACTGAAGCTTTCTTT
cdr3_aa: CSVVPGGLTEAFF

j_call: TRBJ1-4
v_call: TRBV4-1
clone_size: -
d_call: -
cdr3_nt: TGCGCCAGCAGCCAAGTGGGCGATGAAAAACTGTTTTTT
cdr3_aa: CASSQVGDEKLFF

j_call: TRBJ1-2
v_call: TRBV27
clone_size: -
d_call: -
cdr3_nt: TGTGCCAGCAGCAACAACAGGTTCGAGAACTATGGCTACACCTTC
cdr3_aa: CASSNNRFENYGYTF

j_call: TRBJ1-3
v_call: TRBV19
clone_size: once
d_call: -
cdr3_nt: TGTGCCAGTAGTACAGGGGTGGGAAACACCATATATTTT
cdr3_aa: CASSTGVGNTIYF